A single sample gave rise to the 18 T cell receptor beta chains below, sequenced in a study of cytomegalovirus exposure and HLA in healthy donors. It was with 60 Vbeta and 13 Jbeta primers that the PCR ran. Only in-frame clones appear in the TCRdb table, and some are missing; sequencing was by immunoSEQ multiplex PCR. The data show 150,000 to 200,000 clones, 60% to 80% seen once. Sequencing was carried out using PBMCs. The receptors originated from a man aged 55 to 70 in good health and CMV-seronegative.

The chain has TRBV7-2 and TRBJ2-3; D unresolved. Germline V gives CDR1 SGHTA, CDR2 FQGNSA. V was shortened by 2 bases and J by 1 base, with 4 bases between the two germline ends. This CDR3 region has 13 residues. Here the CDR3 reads CASSLIGTDTQYF. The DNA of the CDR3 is TGTGCCAGCAGCTTAATAGGCACAGATACGCAGTATTTT.

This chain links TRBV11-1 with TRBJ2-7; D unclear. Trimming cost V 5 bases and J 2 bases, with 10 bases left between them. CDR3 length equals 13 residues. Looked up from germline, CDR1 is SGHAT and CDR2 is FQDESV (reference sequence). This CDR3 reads CASSPRIAYEQYF. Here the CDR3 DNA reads TGTGCCAGCAGCCCCAGGATCGCCTACGAGCAGTACTTC.

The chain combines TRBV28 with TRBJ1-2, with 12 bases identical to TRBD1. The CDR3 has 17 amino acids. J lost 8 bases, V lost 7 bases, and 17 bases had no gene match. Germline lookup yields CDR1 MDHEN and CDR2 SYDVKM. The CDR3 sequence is CASIPGTGGGGRAGYTF. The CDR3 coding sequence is TGTGCCAGCATTCCTGGGACAGGGGGCGGAGGTCGTGCGGGCTACACCTTC.

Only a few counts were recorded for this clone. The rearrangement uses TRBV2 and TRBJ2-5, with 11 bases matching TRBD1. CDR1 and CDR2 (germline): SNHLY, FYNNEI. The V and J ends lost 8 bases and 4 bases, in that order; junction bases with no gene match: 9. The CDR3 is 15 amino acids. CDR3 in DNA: TGTGCCAGCGGAAGGGACAGGGGGGACGGAGAGACCCAGTACTTC. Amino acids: CASGRDRGDGETQYF.

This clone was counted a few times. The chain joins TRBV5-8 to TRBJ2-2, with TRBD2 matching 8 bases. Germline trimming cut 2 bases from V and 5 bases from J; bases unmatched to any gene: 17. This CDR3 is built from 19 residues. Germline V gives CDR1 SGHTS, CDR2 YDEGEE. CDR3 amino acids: CASSFDRNRGLGRTGELFF. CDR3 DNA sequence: TGTGCCAGCAGCTTCGACAGGAACCGGGGACTAGGTCGGACCGGGGAGCTGTTTTTT. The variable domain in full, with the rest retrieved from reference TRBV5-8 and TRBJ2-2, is EAGVTQSPTHLIKTRGQQATLRCSPISGHTSVYWYQQALGLGLQFLLWYDEGEERNRGNFPPRFSGRQFPNYSSELNVNALELEDSALYLCASSFDRNRGLGRTGELFFGEGSRLTVL.

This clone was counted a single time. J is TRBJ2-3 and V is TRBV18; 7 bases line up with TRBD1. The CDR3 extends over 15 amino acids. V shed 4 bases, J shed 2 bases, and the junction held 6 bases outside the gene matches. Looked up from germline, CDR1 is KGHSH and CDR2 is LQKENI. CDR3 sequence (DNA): TGTGCCAGCTCACAAACAGGGGTGGACACAGATACGCAGTATTTT. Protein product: CASSQTGVDTDTQYF.

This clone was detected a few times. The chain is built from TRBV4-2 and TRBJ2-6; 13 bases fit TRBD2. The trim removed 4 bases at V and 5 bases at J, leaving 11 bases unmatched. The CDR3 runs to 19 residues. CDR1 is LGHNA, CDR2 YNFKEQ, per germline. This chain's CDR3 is CASSPGTSGTLLWANVLTF. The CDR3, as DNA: TGTGCCAGCAGCCCCGGGACTAGCGGGACCCTGCTCTGGGCCAACGTCCTGACTTTC.

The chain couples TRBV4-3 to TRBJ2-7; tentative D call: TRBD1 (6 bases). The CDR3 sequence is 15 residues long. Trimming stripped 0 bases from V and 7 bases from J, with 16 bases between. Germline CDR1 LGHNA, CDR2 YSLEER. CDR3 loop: CASSQELRETGEQYF. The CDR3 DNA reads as TGCGCCAGCAGCCAAGAGCTGAGGGAGACAGGTGAGCAGTACTTC.

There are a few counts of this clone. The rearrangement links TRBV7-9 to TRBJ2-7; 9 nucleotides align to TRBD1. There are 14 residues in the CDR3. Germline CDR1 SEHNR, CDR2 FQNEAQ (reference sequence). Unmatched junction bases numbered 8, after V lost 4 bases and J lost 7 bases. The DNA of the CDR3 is TGTGCCAGCAGCTGGGGGACAGGGCCAACGGAGCAGTACTTC. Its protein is CASSWGTGPTEQYF.

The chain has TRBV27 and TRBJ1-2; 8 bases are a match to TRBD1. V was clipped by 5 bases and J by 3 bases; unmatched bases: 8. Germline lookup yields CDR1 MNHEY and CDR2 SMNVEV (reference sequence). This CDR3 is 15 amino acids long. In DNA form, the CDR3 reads TGTGCCAGCAGTCTCCGGACAGGGTCCGACTATGGCTACACCTTC. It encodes CASSLRTGSDYGYTF.

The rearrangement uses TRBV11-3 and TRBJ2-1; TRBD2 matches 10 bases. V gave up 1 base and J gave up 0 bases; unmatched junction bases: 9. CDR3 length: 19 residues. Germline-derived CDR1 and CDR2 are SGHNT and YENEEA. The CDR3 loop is CASSLGPSQRGGSYNEQFF. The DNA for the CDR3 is TGTGCCAGCAGCTTAGGTCCTAGCCAGCGGGGGGGCTCCTACAATGAGCAGTTCTTC. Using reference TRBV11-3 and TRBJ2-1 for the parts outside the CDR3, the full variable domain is EAGVVQSPRYKIIEKKQPVAFWCNPISGHNTLYWYLQNLGQGPELLIRYENEEAVDDSQLPKDRFSAERLKGVDSTLKIQPAELGDSAVYLCASSLGPSQRGGSYNEQFFGPGTRLTVL.

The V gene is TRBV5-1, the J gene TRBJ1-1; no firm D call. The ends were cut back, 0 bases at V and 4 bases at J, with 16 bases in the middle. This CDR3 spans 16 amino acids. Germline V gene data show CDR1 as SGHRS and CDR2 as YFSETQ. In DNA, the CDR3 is TGCGCCAGCAGCTTGGCCCTAGAGTCGCGGCTCACTGAAGCTTTCTTT. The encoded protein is CASSLALESRLTEAFF.

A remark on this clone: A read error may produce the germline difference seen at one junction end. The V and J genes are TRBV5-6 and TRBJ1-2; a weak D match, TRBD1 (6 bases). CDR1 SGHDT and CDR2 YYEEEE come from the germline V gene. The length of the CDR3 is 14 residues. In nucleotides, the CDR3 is TGTGCCAGCAGCTTTTCCGGACAGCTCTATGGCTACCCCTTC. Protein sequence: CASSFSGQLYGYPF.

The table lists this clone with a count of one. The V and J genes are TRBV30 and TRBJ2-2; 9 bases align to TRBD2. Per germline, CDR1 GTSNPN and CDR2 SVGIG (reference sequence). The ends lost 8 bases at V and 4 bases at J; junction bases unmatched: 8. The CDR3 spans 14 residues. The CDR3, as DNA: TGTGCCCGGAAAGCGGGAGGCCCCACCGGGGAGCTGTTTTTT. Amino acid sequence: CARKAGGPTGELFF.

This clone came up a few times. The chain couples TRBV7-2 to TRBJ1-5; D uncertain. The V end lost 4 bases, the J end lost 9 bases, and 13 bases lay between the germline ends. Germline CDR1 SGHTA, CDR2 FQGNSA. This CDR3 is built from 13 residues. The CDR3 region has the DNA TGTGCCAGCAGCTCCCTAGAGGCCCCGCCCCAGCATTTT. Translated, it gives CASSSLEAPPQHF.

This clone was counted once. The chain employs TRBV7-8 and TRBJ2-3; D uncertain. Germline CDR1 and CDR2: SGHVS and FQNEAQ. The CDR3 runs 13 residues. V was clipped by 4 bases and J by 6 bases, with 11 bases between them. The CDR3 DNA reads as TGTGCCAGCAGCTACGACCTGAGGGATACGCAGTATTTT. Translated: CASSYDLRDTQYF. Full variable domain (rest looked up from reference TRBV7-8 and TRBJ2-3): GAGVSQSPRYKVAKRGQDVALRCDPISGHVSLFWYQQALGQGPEFLTYFQNEAQLDKSGLPSDRFFAERPEGSVSTLKIQRTQQEDSAVYLCASSYDLRDTQYFGPGTRLTVL.

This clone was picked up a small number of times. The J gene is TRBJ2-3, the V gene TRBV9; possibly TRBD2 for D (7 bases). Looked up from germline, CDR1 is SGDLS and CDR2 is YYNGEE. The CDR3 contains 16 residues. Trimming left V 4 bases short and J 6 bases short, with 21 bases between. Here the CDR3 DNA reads TGTGCCAGCAGCCCACCGAGGGGGGACTATACCGATACGCAGTATTTT. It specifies CASSPPRGDYTDTQYF.

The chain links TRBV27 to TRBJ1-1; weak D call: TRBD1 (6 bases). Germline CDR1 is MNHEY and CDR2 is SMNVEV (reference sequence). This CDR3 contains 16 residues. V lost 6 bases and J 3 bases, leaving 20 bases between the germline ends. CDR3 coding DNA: TGTGCCAGCAGGCCCCGGGGGGGGCTGGCGGACACTGAAGCTTTCTTT. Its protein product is CASRPRGGLADTEAFF.